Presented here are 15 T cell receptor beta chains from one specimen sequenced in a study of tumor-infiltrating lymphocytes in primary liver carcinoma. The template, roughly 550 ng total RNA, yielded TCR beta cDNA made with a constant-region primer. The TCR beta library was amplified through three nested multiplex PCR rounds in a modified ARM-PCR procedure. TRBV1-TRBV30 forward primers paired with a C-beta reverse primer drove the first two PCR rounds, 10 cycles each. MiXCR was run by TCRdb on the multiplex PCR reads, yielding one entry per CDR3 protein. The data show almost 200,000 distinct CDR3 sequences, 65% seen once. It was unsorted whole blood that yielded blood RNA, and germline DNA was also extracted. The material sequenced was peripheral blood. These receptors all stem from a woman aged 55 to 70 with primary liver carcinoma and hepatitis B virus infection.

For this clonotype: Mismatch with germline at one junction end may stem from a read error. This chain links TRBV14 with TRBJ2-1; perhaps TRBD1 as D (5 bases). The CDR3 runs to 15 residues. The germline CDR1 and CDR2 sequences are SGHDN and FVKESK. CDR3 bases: TGTGCCAGTAGCCAAGGGGCTGCGCAGTATAATGAGCAGTTCTTC. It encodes CASSQGAAQYNEQFF.

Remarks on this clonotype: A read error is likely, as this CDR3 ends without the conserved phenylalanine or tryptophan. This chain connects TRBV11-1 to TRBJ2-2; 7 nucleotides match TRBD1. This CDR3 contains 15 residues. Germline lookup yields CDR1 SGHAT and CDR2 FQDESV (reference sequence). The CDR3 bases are TGTGCCAGCGGCTTATTCGGCCAGGGGGCCGGGGAGCTGTTTCCT. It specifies CASGLFGQGAGELFP.

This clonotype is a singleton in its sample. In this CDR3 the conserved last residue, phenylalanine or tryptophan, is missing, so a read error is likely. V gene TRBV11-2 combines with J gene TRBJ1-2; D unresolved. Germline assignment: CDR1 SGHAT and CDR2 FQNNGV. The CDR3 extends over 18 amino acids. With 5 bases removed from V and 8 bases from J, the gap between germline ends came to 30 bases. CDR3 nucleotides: TGTGCCAGCAGCAGCAGTCCCGAGACTCTAGGTTTTTTGGAGGGCTACACCATC. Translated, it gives CASSSSPETLGFLEGYTI.

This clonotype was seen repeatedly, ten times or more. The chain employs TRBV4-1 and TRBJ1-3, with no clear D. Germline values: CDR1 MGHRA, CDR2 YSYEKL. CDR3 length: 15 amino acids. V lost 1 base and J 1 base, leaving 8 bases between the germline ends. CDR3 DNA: TGCGCCAGCAGCCAAGGGAGTGGATCTGGAAACACCATATATTTT. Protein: CASSQGSGSGNTIYF.

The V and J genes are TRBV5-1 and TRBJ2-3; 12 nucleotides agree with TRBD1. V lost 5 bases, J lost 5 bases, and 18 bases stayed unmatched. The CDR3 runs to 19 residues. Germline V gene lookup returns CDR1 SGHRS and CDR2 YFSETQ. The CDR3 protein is CASSSQTMRDRGLLDTQYF. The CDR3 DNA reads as TGCGCCAGCAGTTCACAAACGATGCGGGACAGGGGGCTCTTAGATACGCAGTATTTT. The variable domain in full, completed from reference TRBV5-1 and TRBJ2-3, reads KAGVTQTPRYLIKTRGQQVTLSCSPISGHRSVSWYQQTPGQGLQFLFEYFSETQRNKGNFPGRFSGRQFSNSRSEMNVSTLELGDSALYLCASSSQTMRDRGLLDTQYFGPGTRLTVL.

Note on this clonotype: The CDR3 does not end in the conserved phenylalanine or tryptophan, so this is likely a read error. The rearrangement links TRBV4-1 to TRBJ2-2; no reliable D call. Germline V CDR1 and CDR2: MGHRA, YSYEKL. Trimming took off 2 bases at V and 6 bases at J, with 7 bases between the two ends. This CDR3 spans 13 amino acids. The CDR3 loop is CASSQLHAGELFS. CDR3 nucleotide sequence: TGCGCCAGCAGCCAACTTCACGCCGGGGAGCTGTTTTCT.

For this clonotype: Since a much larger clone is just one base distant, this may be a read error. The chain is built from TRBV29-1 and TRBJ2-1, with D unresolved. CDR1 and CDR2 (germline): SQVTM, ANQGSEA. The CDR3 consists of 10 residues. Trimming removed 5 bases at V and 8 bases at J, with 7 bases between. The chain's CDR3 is CSVSNDEQFF. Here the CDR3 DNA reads TGCAGCGTTTCAAACGATGAGCAGTTCTTC.

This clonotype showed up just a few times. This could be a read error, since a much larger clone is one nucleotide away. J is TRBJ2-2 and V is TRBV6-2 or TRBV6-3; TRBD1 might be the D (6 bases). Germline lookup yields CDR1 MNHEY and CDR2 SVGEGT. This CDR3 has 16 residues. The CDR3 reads CASSRATGLNTGEPFF. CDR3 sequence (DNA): TGTGCCAGCAGCCGCGCAACAGGGCTGAACACCGGGGAGCCGTTTTTT.

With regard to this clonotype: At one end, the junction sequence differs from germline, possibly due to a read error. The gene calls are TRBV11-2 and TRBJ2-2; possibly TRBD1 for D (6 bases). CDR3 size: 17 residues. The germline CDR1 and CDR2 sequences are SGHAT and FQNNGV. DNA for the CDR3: TGTGCCAGCAGCGTACGAGTGACAGGCTTGAACACCGGGGTGCTGTTTTTT. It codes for CASSVRVTGLNTGVLFF.

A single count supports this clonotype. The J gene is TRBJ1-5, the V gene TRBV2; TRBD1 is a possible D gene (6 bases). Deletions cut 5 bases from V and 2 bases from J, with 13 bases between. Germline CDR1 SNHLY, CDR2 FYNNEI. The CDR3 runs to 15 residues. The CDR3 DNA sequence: TGTGCCAGCAGTCGCCCAGGGGCCGGCAATCAGCCCCAGCATTTT. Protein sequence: CASSRPGAGNQPQHF.

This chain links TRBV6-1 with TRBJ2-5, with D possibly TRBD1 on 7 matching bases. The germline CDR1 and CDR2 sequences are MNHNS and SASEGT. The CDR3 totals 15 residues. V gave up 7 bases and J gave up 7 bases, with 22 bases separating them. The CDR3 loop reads CASTETAGQIGTQYF. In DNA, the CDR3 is TGTGCCAGCACCGAAACCGCGGGACAGATCGGGACCCAGTACTTC.

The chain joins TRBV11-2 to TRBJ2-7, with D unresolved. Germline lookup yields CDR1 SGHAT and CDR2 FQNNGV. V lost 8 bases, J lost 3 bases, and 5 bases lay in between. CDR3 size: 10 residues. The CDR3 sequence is CASPDYEQYF. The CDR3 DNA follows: TGTGCCAGCCCGGACTACGAGCAGTACTTC.

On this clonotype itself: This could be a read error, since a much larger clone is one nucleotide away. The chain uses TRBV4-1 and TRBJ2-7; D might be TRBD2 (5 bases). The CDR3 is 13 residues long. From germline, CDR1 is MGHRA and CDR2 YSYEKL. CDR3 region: CASRQDPGVRIYF. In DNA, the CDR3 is TGCGCCAGCCGCCAAGATCCCGGGGTCCGAATCTACTTC.

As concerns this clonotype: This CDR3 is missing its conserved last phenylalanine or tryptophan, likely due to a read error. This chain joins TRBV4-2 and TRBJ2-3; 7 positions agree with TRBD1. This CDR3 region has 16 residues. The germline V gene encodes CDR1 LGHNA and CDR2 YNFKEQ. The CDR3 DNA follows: TGTACCAGCAGCCAAGAGTACAGGGGTGGTACAGATACGCAGTATCTT. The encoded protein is CTSSQEYRGGTDTQYL.

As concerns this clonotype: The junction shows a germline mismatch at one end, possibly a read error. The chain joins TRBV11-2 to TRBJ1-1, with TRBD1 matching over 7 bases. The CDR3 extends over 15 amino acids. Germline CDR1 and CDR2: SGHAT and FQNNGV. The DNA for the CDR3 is TGTGCCAGCAGCTTACACCCGACAGGGCTAACTGAAGTTTTCTTT. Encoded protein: CASSLHPTGLTEVFF.